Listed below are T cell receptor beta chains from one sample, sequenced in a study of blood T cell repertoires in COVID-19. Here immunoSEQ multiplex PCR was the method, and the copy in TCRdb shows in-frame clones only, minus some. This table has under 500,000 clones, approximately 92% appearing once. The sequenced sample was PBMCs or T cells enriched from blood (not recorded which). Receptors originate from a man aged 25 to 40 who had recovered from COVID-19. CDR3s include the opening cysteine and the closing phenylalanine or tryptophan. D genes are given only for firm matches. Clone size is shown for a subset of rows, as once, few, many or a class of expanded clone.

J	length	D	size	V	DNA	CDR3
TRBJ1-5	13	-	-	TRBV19	TGTGCCAGTAGTATTCAACAGGGACAGCCCCAGCATTTT	CASSIQQGQPQHF
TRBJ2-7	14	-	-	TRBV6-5	TGTGCCAGCAGTTATACGGGACTCAACTACGAGCAGTACTTC	CASSYTGLNYEQYF
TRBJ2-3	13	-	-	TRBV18	TGTGCCAGCTCACCTGGCAGCACAGATACGCAGTATTTT	CASSPGSTDTQYF
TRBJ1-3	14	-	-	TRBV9	TGTGCCAGCAGCGCAATAACAGGGGGAAACACCATATATTTT	CASSAITGGNTIYF
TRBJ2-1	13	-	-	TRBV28	TGTGCCAGCAGAGGGGTAATTCTCAATGAGCAGTTCTTC	CASRGVILNEQFF
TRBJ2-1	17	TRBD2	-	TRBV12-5	TGTGCTAGTGGTAACCCGACTAGCGGACACTCCTACAATGAGCAGTTCTTC	CASGNPTSGHSYNEQFF
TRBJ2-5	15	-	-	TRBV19	TGTGCCAGTAGCGAAGGGGCCTCGTACCAAGAGACCCAGTACTTC	CASSEGASYQETQYF
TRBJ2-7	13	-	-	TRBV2	TGTGCCAGCAGACACACGGGCTCCTACGAGCAGTACTTC	CASRHTGSYEQYF
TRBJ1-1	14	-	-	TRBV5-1	TGCGCCAGCAGCTCCCAAGCCCTAAGGGAGGAAGCTTTCTTT	CASSSQALREEAFF
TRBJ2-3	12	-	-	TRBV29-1	TGCAGCGTTGTTAACTCGCTTGGTACGCAGTATTTT	CSVVNSLGTQYF
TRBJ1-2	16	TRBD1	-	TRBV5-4	TGTGCCAGCAGCGGACCCAGGACAGGGCTCTCCTATGGCTACACCTTC	CASSGPRTGLSYGYTF
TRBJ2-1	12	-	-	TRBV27	TGTGCCAGCAGTTTAAGTCGAGATGAGCAGTTCTTC	CASSLSRDEQFF
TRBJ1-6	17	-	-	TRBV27	TGTGCCAGCAGTTTCCGCAGGGTGAGCTCCTATAATTCACCCCTCCACTTT	CASSFRRVSSYNSPLHF
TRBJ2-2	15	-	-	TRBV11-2	TGTGCCAGCAGCTTAGTCGTGGGAGGCAGCGGGGAGCTGTTTTTT	CASSLVVGGSGELFF
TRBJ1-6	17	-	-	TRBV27	TGTGCCAGCAGTTTAGACGCAGGGTTCTTCTATAATTCACCCCTCCACTTT	CASSLDAGFFYNSPLHF
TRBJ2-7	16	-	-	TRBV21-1	TGTGCCAGCAGCCGACCTCCGGGACAGGCGGGTCACGAGCAGTACTTC	CASSRPPGQAGHEQYF
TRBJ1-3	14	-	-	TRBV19	TGTGCCAGTAGTCCAGCGAGCTCTGGAAACACCATATATTTT	CASSPASSGNTIYF
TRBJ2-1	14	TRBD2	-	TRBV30	TGTGCCTGGAGACTAGCGGGGTTCTACAATGAGCAGTTCTTC	CAWRLAGFYNEQFF
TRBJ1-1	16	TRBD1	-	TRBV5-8	TGTGCCAGCAGCTCCGGGACAGGGGGCGCGAACACTGAAGCTTTCTTT	CASSSGTGGANTEAFF
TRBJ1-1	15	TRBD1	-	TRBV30	TGTGCCTGGAGTTCCGGGACAGGGGAGAACACTGAAGCTTTCTTT	CAWSSGTGENTEAFF
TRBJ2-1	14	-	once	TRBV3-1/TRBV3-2	TGTGCCAGCAGCCAAATCCAAGAGTACAATGAGCAGTTCTTC	CASSQIQEYNEQFF
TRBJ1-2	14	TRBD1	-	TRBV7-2	TGTGCCAGCAGCCAAACTTGGACAGGTGGTGGCTACACCTTC	CASSQTWTGGGYTF
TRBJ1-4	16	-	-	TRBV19	TGTGCCAGTAGTAAAGGGGCCGCTTCAACTAATGAAAAACTGTTTTTT	CASSKGAASTNEKLFF
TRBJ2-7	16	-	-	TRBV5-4	TGTGCCAGCAGCTGGAGCGGATTAGCGCCCACCTACGAGCAGTACTTC	CASSWSGLAPTYEQYF
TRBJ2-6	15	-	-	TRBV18	TGTGCCAGCTCACCAGTTAGCTCTGGGGCCAACGTCCTGACTTTC	CASSPVSSGANVLTF
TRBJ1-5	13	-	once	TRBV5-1	TGCGCCAGCAGCGGAGGGGATGGTCAGCCCCAGCATTTT	CASSGGDGQPQHF
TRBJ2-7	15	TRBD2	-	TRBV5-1	TGCGCCAGCAGCTTGGGTACTAGCGATCACTACGAGCAGTACTTC	CASSLGTSDHYEQYF
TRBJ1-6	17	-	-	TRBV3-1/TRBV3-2	TGTGCCAGCAGACAAGTGGTGGGGAGCTCCTATAATTCACCCCTCCACTTT	CASRQVVGSSYNSPLHF
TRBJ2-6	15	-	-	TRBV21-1	TGTGCCAGCAGCGAGACTAGCGCTGGGGCCAACGTCCTGACTTTC	CASSETSAGANVLTF
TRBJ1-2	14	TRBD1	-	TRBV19	TGTGCCAGTACCTCGGACAGGGTAAACTATGGCTACACCTTC	CASTSDRVNYGYTF
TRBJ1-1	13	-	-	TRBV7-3	TGTGCCAGCAGCTCAAATCAGAACACTGAAGCTTTCTTT	CASSSNQNTEAFF